The present T cell receptor (beta chain) was sequenced within a study of cytomegalovirus exposure and HLA in healthy donors (dated by TCRdb to the late 2010s). With regard to the full study: An earlier analysis of roughly 500 of the donors reported more than 250 Gb of sequence data and 117 million unique TCR beta sequences from about 179 million T cells. Approximately 300 gigabases of sequencing data and tens of millions of unique TCR sequences were included in an early release covering roughly 600 HLA-typed donors. Of the 350 to 400 genotyped donors, over 65% fell in the genetic ancestry cluster associated with self-reported Caucasian donors. The study aimed to test whether signatures of past pathogen exposure could be identified by cataloging public T cell receptors. The study used immunosequencing to profile the T cell repertoires of several hundred subjects and linked those repertoires to cytomegalovirus serostatus. A separate validation cohort of over 95 different subjects was used in addition to the approximately 700-subject first cohort. The study combined high-throughput TCR immunosequencing, statistical association of individual TCRs with disease status, and machine learning to predict cytomegalovirus infection status. A later analysis re-examined previously published TCR beta repertoires from just over 650 donors and added high-resolution HLA genotyping to investigate patterns of TCR occurrence. In the later analysis, no new phenotypic data were used to find candidate immune exposures; instead, reliance was placed on TCR beta sequences and their occurrence across donors. In an earlier analysis of roughly 540 of the donors, high-throughput TCR beta sequencing was used to judge whether each TCR beta V gene segment behaved as functional or pseudogenic. Donor age, sex, ethnicity and CMV serostatus were compiled alongside the repertoire data. Genome-wide SNP genotypes for about 65% of the 666 donors were used in a later genetic analysis, which treated that subset as a discovery cohort. All discovery cohort repertoires had been generated on a single sequencing platform. Both class I and class II loci were covered by HLA typing, at four-digit resolution. Typing coverage differed by locus: A, B, C, DRB1 and DQB1 were typed in about 629-640 donors, DQA1 in 522, DPA1 in 600 to 610, and DPB1 in 450 to 480. Roughly five DR-DQ haplotypes were handled as single units for association and clustering, since linkage in the cohort was strong. On average, about 240,000 unique TCR beta nucleotide sequences were sequenced per donor among a few hundred genotyped donors of the cohort, with approximately 18% of those sequences being non-productive. General findings and caveats noted by the study authors: A further reported finding was that TCR beta sequences accurately predicted the HLA-A and HLA-B alleles for most subjects in the first cohort. According to a later genetic analysis, donors in an Asian-associated ancestry cluster had fewer N-insertions in productive TCRs than the roughly 660-donor mean. Compared with equally common non-associated chains, HLA-associated TCR beta chains in a later analysis were more clonally expanded and had lower generation probabilities. HLA typing was unavailable for some donors at each locus, so association tests used only the typed subset. In a later analysis, several top co-occurrence clusters were reported to appear linked to parvovirus B19, influenza, CMV and Epstein-Barr virus. In a later analysis, most CMV-associated TCR beta chains were found to appear HLA-restricted, with HLA associations seemingly driven largely by CMV exposure. In vitro tests confirmed that a few of the cytomegalovirus-associated TCR beta chains recognize cytomegalovirus antigens. In this cohort, only TCR beta chains were sequenced, and detectable features were limited by the absence of alpha or paired-chain data. While some public TCRs were present in many individuals, most TCR sequences turned up only very rarely across donors. Over 15 rarely observed V segments, including chromosome 9 orphons, were excluded from the earlier analysis of some 590 of the donors because counts were too low. Specific HLA alleles were associated with 16,951 TCR beta sequences at a false discovery rate of 0.05 in a later analysis. Linkage disequilibrium might explain the correlated functional status among segregating V segments, but an unknown experimental factor could not be ruled out. Because the 87-base-pair reads could not distinguish some IMGT-functional V segments, including TRBV6-2 and TRBV6-3, those segments were excluded. According to a later analysis, TCR association rates differed among HLA loci, with DRB1 alleles showing the most associated TCRs and HLA-C alleles showing the fewest. Cytomegalovirus status was reported to be diagnosed by the classifier with high specificity and sensitivity in both the original and validation cohorts. Roughly uniform sequencing depth across donors was assumed in presence/absence analyses, although this assumption may not hold. Assigning TCR associations to individual alleles was difficult when HLA alleles, especially DR and DQ, strongly co-occurred. V-gene and J-gene trimming of TCR beta chains was associated with a missense DCLRE1C variant in a later genetic analysis, and the association was replicated in an independent cohort. The authors suggested that the approach could potentially be extended to other disease states and immunological phenotypes. An earlier analysis of around 600 of the donors showed that most TCR beta V segments appeared in productive rearrangements either about 90% or about 30% of the time, which broadly matched IMGT annotations. A group of highly shared sequence variants was considered likely to be a technical artifact of the sequencing pipeline. For the cohort, immune exposure information was limited to CMV serostatus. The study listed 164 TCR beta chains as associated with cytomegalovirus.

Library construction relied on the immunoSEQ multiplex PCR assay. The multiplex PCR relied on a mix of 60 forward primers for TCR Vbeta segments and 13 reverse primers for TCR Jbeta segments. Amplification of the CDR3 region of rearranged TCR beta genes was performed with a multiplex PCR assay on genomic DNA. The Illumina HiSeq System was used to sequence the amplified TCR beta libraries as 87-base-pair reads. The authors' analysis ran thus. A later analysis counted about 76 million unique TCR beta chains across the 650 to 800 repertoires, and 10 million to 11 million of these chains were shared by at least two donors. Raw reads were error-corrected and collapsed into unique sequences by a nearest-neighbor algorithm in which closely related sequences were merged to remove PCR and sequencing errors. Alignment of CDR3 sequences to IMGT reference sequences was used to assign V, D and J gene segments. For a sequence to be retained, a match of at least six nucleotides to both a V gene segment and a J gene segment was required. A rearrangement was called productive if the CDR3 had no stop codons and remained in frame with V and J, and every other rearrangement was called non-productive. CDR3 was defined by IMGT convention, running from the second conserved V-encoded cysteine to the conserved J-encoded phenylalanine. Sequences without an unambiguous match to a single V gene segment were excluded from the earlier analysis of a few hundred of the donors. In an earlier analysis of 587 of the donors, V segments were called functional above 56.7% productive rearrangements and were called segregating when the between-donor standard deviation exceeded 5%. A statistical classification framework was built to diagnose cytomegalovirus status from the catalog of TCR beta chain sequences. In a later analysis, V and J genes were assigned by comparing TCR nucleotide sequences against IMGT/GENE-DB human TR gene sequences. In a later analysis, CDR3 sequences and most-parsimonious VDJ recombination scenarios were assigned using the TCRdist pipeline. In a later analysis, every TCR beta chain was defined by the combination of its CDR3 amino acid sequence and its V-gene family, and reads without a unique V-gene family were dropped. In a later analysis, a few hundred highly shared, low-generation-probability nucleotide sequences were removed to address suspected cross-contamination and a sequencing artifact. A later analysis calculated a clonal expansion index for each public chain from normalized within-repertoire ranks of inferred template counts. In a later analysis, generation probabilities were computed with a VDJ recombination model fitted to out-of-frame rearrangements, and the resulting probabilities were checked against IGoR. In a later analysis, hypergeometric tests were used to score TCR-TCR, TCR-HLA and TCR-CMV co-occurrence, with a repertoire-size bias correction applied to TCR pairs. A later analysis estimated false discovery rates by permuting HLA or CMV assignments 20 times. In a later analysis, co-occurring TCRs were grouped using DBSCAN, and TCRdist sequence similarity was added for clustering within HLA-allele-positive subsets. Repertoires with fewer than 30,000 or more than 120,000 public chains, plus five repertoires with anomalous nucleotide sharing, were excluded from co-occurrence clustering. Entries here come from immuneACCESS through TCRdb and include only in-frame sequences with V and J called. Some clones fail to appear in such tables; in the studies checked, an unresolved V gene covers under half of the shortfall, and the cause of the remainder is unknown. The DNA gave D and trimming, while V, J and clone size come from that table. The sample's table covers tens of thousands of clones. Of the sample, approximately 3.8% is held by the ten largest clones.

V ends up 1 base short and J 5 bases short, with an unmatched junction base count of 2. From the germline V gene, CDR1 is SGHTA and CDR2 is FQGNSA. CDR3 length: 14 amino acids, cysteine to phenylalanine. The CDR3 DNA has 42 bases and is translated from base 1. The cohort comprised more than 550 healthy bone marrow donors. All cohort members were sampled while nominally healthy, although unrecorded immune exposures were likely present. The donor tested CMV seropositive, placing the donor among the approximately 290 seropositive members of the cohort. A peripheral blood sample was provided by each donor, and peripheral blood mononuclear cells were used for TCR beta sequencing. Genomic DNA extraction from the blood cell samples was performed with the Qiagen DNeasy Blood Extraction Kit. Regarding this clone: Its antigen is unknown.

Here the chain combines TRBV7-2 and TRBJ1-1, with TRBD1 identical over 9 junction bases. The source is a female donor in good health and CMV-seropositive. Sequencing was carried out using PBMCs. Read as DNA, the sequence is TGTGCCAGCAGCTTAGTGACAGGGGGTACTGAAGCTTTCTTT. This encodes CASSLVTGGTEAFF.